This entry describes one TCR beta chain. What it recognizes is unknown. cDNA libraries for TCR beta contained unique molecular identifiers. TCRdb fed the PCR reads into MiXCR, producing one record per CDR3 protein. The sample comprises 450,000 to 700,000 distinct CDR3 sequences, 44% of which are singletons, and more than 1.5% rests with the top ten. The sample is drawn from a study of post-analysis software for immune sequencing data. Study information: The cohort encompassed relapsing-remitting, secondary progressive and progressive-relapsing multiple sclerosis disease courses.

Study-wide points: Among a handful of TRBV segments more frequent in patients than controls were TRBV5-6, TRBV5-1 and TRBV20-1.

CDR1 and CDR2 (germline): SGHDT, YYEEEE. The CDR3 extends over 16 amino acids. V gave up 2 bases and J gave up 6 bases, with 17 bases separating them. The TCR was taken from a girl between 5 and 17 years old with multiple sclerosis. The sample consisted of blood. The gene calls are TRBV5-6 and TRBJ1-4; D perhaps matches TRBD1 (5 bases). Here the CDR3 DNA reads TGTGCCAGCAGCTTAGGGACCCAAATCCGGGATGAAAAACTGTTTTTT. This translates into CASSLGTQIRDEKLFF.